The text below deals with one T cell receptor beta chain. The data originate from a study of blood T cell repertoires in COVID-19. In the study overall: Acute and convalescent COVID-19 specimens originated in the United States, Italy and Spain. Sources were T cells, B-cell-depleted T cells, or PBMCs; the material itself was cDNA or gDNA.

Per the original methods: Estimated nucleated cell counts came from reference gene primer amplification. The method was immunoSEQ multiplex PCR; TCRdb's version includes in-frame clones alone and lacks a portion of them. V, J and clone size were drawn from that table, and D and trimming were deduced from the DNA. The sample shows approximately 150,000 clones, about 87% of them seen only once. V lost 1 base and J 9 bases, leaving 4 bases between the germline ends. The CDR3 has 11 amino acids. From germline, CDR1 is LNHDA and CDR2 SQIVND (reference sequence). Input material: peripheral blood. The V call is TRBV19, the J call TRBJ1-5, with unresolved D. The receptor comes from a woman between 50 and 59 years old with acute or convalescent COVID-19. DNA of the CDR3: TGTGCCAGTAGTATAGGAGGGCCCCAGCATTTT. The encoded protein is CASSIGGPQHF. The full variable domain, with the rest looked up from reference TRBV19 and TRBJ1-5, is DGGITQSPKYLFRKEGQNVTLSCEQNLNHDAMYWYRQDPGQGLRLIYYSQIVNDFQKGDIAEGYSVSREKKESFPLTVTSAQKNPTAFYLCASSIGGPQHFGDGTRLSIL.